The TCR beta chain described here comes from a study of blood T cell repertoires in COVID-19 (dated by TCRdb to the early 2020s). As for the study more broadly: Samples covering the acute and convalescent phases of COVID-19 were provided by collaborators in the United States, Italy and Spain. The prospective study material was composed of cDNA or gDNA derived from T cells, B-cell-depleted T cells, or PBMCs. Subjects who had been exposed to COVID-19, were actively infected with it, or had recovered from it provided the deeply sampled blood TCRbeta repertoires that made up the dataset. The repertoires were released in a freely available public database intended as a resource for research on the immune response to SARS-CoV-2. The samples were drawn from the first 160 participants of the ongoing ImmuneRACE study and from 1,254 subjects provided by 6 global collaborators. A de-identified subject ID, COVID-19 status, age in years and sex were almost always included in the sample metadata. HLA class I and class II types, where available, came from metadata supplied by the sample provider rather than from assay-based typing. The full study reports these points: How much clinical and demographic metadata was included differed by source and by participant, and the metadata was provided uncurated.

Participants in the prospective study were enrolled through a virtual design, were aged about 18 to 100 years, and lived in approximately 25 United States geographic areas. To assign participants to cohorts, the prospective study relied on clinical history that participants themselves reported in a screening survey and a study questionnaire. ImmuneRACE Cohort 3 recovered participants were defined by two consecutive negative NP/OP PCR tests, healthcare professional clearance, or symptom resolution. Each participant in the prospective study had whole blood, serum and a nasopharyngeal or oropharyngeal swab collected by mobile phlebotomists. Additional blood draws and questionnaires over an approximately 2-month period could optionally be provided by prospective study participants. Prospective study blood samples were shipped either frozen or at room temperature before DNA extraction. CDR1 and CDR2, per the germline V gene, are KGHSH and LQKENI. Trimming takes 3 bases off V and 10 bases off J; junction bases not matched to a gene: 6. Inclusive of the bounding cysteine and phenylalanine, the CDR3 is 14 residues long. The CDR3 DNA has 42 bases and is translated from base 1.

TCRbeta CDR3 regions were amplified from genomic DNA using the immunoSEQ Assay, a bias-controlled multiplex PCR. Per the authors' processing: Nucleated cell counts per sample were estimated from amplification of reference gene primers within the assay. Sequence reads were collapsed and filtered to measure the absolute abundance of every unique TCRbeta CDR3 rearrangement. For each sample, productive Simpson clonality was calculated as the square root of Simpson's diversity index over productive rearrangements. TCRdb obtained this table from immuneACCESS and retained in-frame rearrangements with V and J assigned. These tables miss some clones; where compared with another copy, unresolved V genes account for less than half of the shortfall, and the remainder is unexplained. V and J calls and clone size follow that table, whereas D and trimming were derived from the DNA. Within this sample are 300,000 to 450,000 clones, with 85% to 90% of them counted one time only. Over 0.95% of the sample rests with the top ten.

On this clone: Its cognate antigen has yet to be identified. The input lacks base qualities; no much larger clone sits a single base away.

Sequencing input: PBMCs or T cells enriched from blood (not recorded which). This sequence originates from a young man who had recovered from COVID-19. The chain was built from TRBV18 and TRBJ1-6; 7 middle bases align to TRBD1. This receptor has the CDR3 CASSPGQRLSPLHF. The bases are TGTGCCAGCTCACCGGGACAGAGGTTGTCACCCCTCCACTTT.